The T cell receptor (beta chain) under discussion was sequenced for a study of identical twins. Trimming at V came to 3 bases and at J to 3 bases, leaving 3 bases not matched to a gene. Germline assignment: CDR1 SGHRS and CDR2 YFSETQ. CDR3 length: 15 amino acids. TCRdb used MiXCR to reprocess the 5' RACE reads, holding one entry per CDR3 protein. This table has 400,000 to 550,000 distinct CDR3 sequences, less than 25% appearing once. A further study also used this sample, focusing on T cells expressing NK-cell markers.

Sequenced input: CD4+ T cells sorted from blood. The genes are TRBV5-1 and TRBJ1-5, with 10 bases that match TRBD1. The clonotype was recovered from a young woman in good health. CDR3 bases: TGCGCCAGCAGCTGGGGACAGGGGACCAATCAGCCCCAGCATTTT. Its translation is CASSWGQGTNQPQHF.